This T cell receptor beta chain stems from a study of T-cell memory formation after mild COVID-19. Study-wide results and caveats: CD4/CD8 balance held among clones contracting day 15 to 85, and later expanders leaned CD4+. The finding that pre-infection memory included some responding clones suggested that cross-reactive memory joined. Specificity for SARS-CoV-2 was not confirmed among the second-wave clones peaking on day 37.

Concerning this clonotype itself: Its antigen is unknown.

Amplification by 5'RACE using constant-segment primers produced TCR alpha and TCR beta cDNA libraries that carried sample barcodes and UMIs. TCRdb re-derived calls from the 5' RACE reads in MiXCR, one entry per CDR3 protein. The sample records fewer than 650,000 distinct CDR3 sequences, less than 25% being singletons. Unmatched junction bases numbered 8, after V lost 6 bases and J lost 4 bases. The CDR3 is 15 amino acids. This TCR was recovered from an adult woman who had mild COVID-19 (a few samples of this study predate the infection). Cell type and time point are not known. Sequenced input: PBMCs or a T cell subset sorted from them (not recorded which). This sequence joins TRBV12-3 or TRBV12-4 and TRBJ1-1, with 10 positions matching TRBD1. CDR3 sequence reads: CASSLTGTGATEAFF. DNA for the CDR3: TGTGCCAGCAGCCTCACGGGGACAGGGGCCACTGAAGCTTTCTTT.